This T cell receptor (beta chain) derives from a study of regulatory T cells in long-lasting Graves disease. Notes on the study in general: Persistent disease was associated with favored TRBV28 usage and with favored use of TRBJ1-2 and TRBJ2-5. Persistent patients had more shared public clonotypes (fewer than 3,000) than new patients (about 900).

In building TCR beta libraries, iRepertoire HTBI primers were used together with Arm-PCR of CDR3 regions. Via MiXCR, TCRdb re-called the multiplex PCR reads, giving one row per CDR3 protein. The sample has around 400,000 distinct CDR3 sequences; roughly 21% are singletons. Documented time point: persistent/refractory GD, antithyroid drugs over 5 years with positive TRAb. The TCR library was made from RNA extracted from PBMCs. Blood from the periphery, around 9.3 milliliters in all, was drawn into EDTA tubes. Germline loops: CDR1 SQVTM, CDR2 ANQGSEA. V lost 5 bases and J 1 base, leaving 11 bases between the germline ends. The CDR3 extends over 13 amino acids. This clonotype was counted ten times or more. Its antigen is not identified.

The sequences come from peripheral blood mononuclear cells (PBMCs), collected when the disease was refractory, from a patient treated with antithyroid drugs. This chain links TRBV29-1 with TRBJ2-5; D gene unclear. This TCR was sampled from a female donor with Graves disease. The CDR3 DNA is TGCAGCGTTAGGACGGTAGTCCAAGAGACCCAGTACTTC. This encodes CSVRTVVQETQYF. Based on the CDR3 plus reference TRBV29-1 and TRBJ2-5, the full variable domain is SAVISQKPSRDICQRGTSLTIQCQVDSQVTMMFWYRQQPGQSLTLIATANQGSEATYESGFVIDKFPISRPNLTFSTLTVSNMSPEDSSIYLCSVRTVVQETQYFGPGTRLLVL.